This is a list of T cell receptor beta chains from one sample in a study of shared clonotypes between healthy human individuals. The protocol was immunoSEQ multiplex PCR, while the TCRdb copy is restricted to in-frame clones and leaves out a portion. The sample shows roughly 2.4 million clones, 90% to 97% of them seen only once. Sequencing was done on a sample of naive CD4+ T cells sorted from blood. All receptors derive from a man between 18 and 35 years old in good health. Each CDR3 is given with its conserved first and last residue. Each record gives: clone size, D gene, V gene, J gene, CDR3 DNA, CDR3 protein. The D gene is left open where the match is weak. Expanded clones are given a class, and other clones once, few, many or no size at all.

clone_size: NA; d_call: TRBD1; v_call: TRBV5-8; j_call: TRBJ1-5; cdr3_nt: TGTGCCAGCAGCTCAGAGACAGGGGATAGCAATCAGCCCCAGCATTTT; cdr3_aa: CASSSETGDSNQPQHF
clone_size: NA; d_call: TRBD1; v_call: TRBV28; j_call: TRBJ2-7; cdr3_nt: TGTGCCAGCACCCGGTCGACAGGGTCCTACGAGCAGTACTTC; cdr3_aa: CASTRSTGSYEQYF
clone_size: NA; d_call: NA; v_call: TRBV28; j_call: TRBJ1-3; cdr3_nt: TGTGCCAGCAGCCTCCAACGAACAAGGAACACCATATATTTT; cdr3_aa: CASSLQRTRNTIYF
clone_size: NA; d_call: NA; v_call: TRBV5-1; j_call: TRBJ1-2; cdr3_nt: TGCGCCAGCAGCTTGGGGGGACAAAACTATGGCTACACCTTC; cdr3_aa: CASSLGGQNYGYTF
clone_size: once; d_call: NA; v_call: TRBV5-6; j_call: TRBJ2-3; cdr3_nt: TGTGCCAGCAGCCCTAGACACATCACAGATACGCAGTATTTT; cdr3_aa: CASSPRHITDTQYF
clone_size: NA; d_call: TRBD2; v_call: TRBV7-2; j_call: TRBJ2-3; cdr3_nt: TGTGCCAGCAGCTTAAAACGAGGGACTAGCACGACAGATACGCAGTATTTT; cdr3_aa: CASSLKRGTSTTDTQYF
clone_size: NA; d_call: NA; v_call: TRBV5-1; j_call: TRBJ2-7; cdr3_nt: TGCGCCAGCAGCTGGCCAGGGAACTACGAGCAGTACTTC; cdr3_aa: CASSWPGNYEQYF
clone_size: NA; d_call: NA; v_call: TRBV7-6; j_call: TRBJ1-6; cdr3_nt: TGTGCCAGCAGCCCGGACGGGGGGAGCTCCTATAATTCACCCCTCCACTTT; cdr3_aa: CASSPDGGSSYNSPLHF
clone_size: NA; d_call: NA; v_call: TRBV18; j_call: TRBJ2-2; cdr3_nt: TGTGCCAGCTCATTCCGATTGGTACCTGGGGAGCTGTTTTTT; cdr3_aa: CASSFRLVPGELFF
clone_size: NA; d_call: NA; v_call: TRBV9; j_call: TRBJ2-7; cdr3_nt: TGTGCCAGCAGCGTATCTAGCGAATCCTACGAGCAGTACTTC; cdr3_aa: CASSVSSESYEQYF
clone_size: NA; d_call: TRBD1; v_call: TRBV10-3; j_call: TRBJ1-6; cdr3_nt: TGTGCCATCAGTGAGTCGGTAGGGACAGGGGTAACACCCCTCCACTTT; cdr3_aa: CAISESVGTGVTPLHF
clone_size: NA; d_call: TRBD1; v_call: TRBV5-4; j_call: TRBJ2-7; cdr3_nt: TGTGCCAGCAGCTTGGTTGGGACAGGGGACTCCTACGAGCAGTACTTC; cdr3_aa: CASSLVGTGDSYEQYF
clone_size: NA; d_call: TRBD1; v_call: TRBV5-1; j_call: TRBJ2-7; cdr3_nt: TGCGCCAGCGGCCAGGGACAGGGCTACGAGCAGTACTTC; cdr3_aa: CASGQGQGYEQYF
clone_size: NA; d_call: TRBD1; v_call: TRBV5-4; j_call: TRBJ1-6; cdr3_nt: TGTGCCAGCAGCATCGGATCGACAGGGGTGAATTCACCCCTCCACTTT; cdr3_aa: CASSIGSTGVNSPLHF
clone_size: NA; d_call: TRBD1; v_call: TRBV5-4; j_call: TRBJ1-3; cdr3_nt: TGTGCCAGCAGCCAGGGACAGCCGCGCTCTGGAAACACCATATATTTT; cdr3_aa: CASSQGQPRSGNTIYF
clone_size: once; d_call: NA; v_call: TRBV18; j_call: TRBJ2-2; cdr3_nt: TGTGCCAGCTCACCACGGATAGGGGACGGAGTGGCCGGGGAGCTGTTTTTT; cdr3_aa: CASSPRIGDGVAGELFF
clone_size: NA; d_call: NA; v_call: TRBV5-1; j_call: TRBJ1-1; cdr3_nt: TGCGCCAGCAGCTTGGCCGGACGCACGAACACTGAAGCTTTCTTT; cdr3_aa: CASSLAGRTNTEAFF
clone_size: NA; d_call: NA; v_call: TRBV6-6; j_call: TRBJ1-3; cdr3_nt: TGTGCCAGCGCGAGGCCGTTCTCTGGAAACACCATATATTTT; cdr3_aa: CASARPFSGNTIYF
clone_size: NA; d_call: NA; v_call: TRBV4-1; j_call: TRBJ1-1; cdr3_nt: TGCGCCAGCAGCCCCGGGCCTATGTTATTGAACACTGAAGCTTTCTTT; cdr3_aa: CASSPGPMLLNTEAFF
clone_size: once; d_call: NA; v_call: TRBV7-9; j_call: TRBJ1-5; cdr3_nt: TGTGCCAGCACCCTCGGCGTTGATCAGCCCCAGCATTTT; cdr3_aa: CASTLGVDQPQHF
clone_size: NA; d_call: NA; v_call: TRBV6-5; j_call: TRBJ2-6; cdr3_nt: TGTGCCAGCAGTCTTTCCTCTGGGGCCAACGTCCTGACTTTC; cdr3_aa: CASSLSSGANVLTF
clone_size: NA; d_call: NA; v_call: TRBV6-5; j_call: TRBJ1-2; cdr3_nt: TGTGCCAGCAGTTACTCGTCGTGGGGGCCCTATGGCTACACCTTC; cdr3_aa: CASSYSSWGPYGYTF
clone_size: NA; d_call: NA; v_call: TRBV10-3; j_call: TRBJ2-2; cdr3_nt: TGTGCCGCCGCCTGGGGGAACGGTTCCGGGGAGCTGTTTTTT; cdr3_aa: CAAAWGNGSGELFF
clone_size: NA; d_call: NA; v_call: TRBV30; j_call: TRBJ2-5; cdr3_nt: TGTGCCTGGGCCAAGGGCCGAGAGACCCAGTACTTC; cdr3_aa: CAWAKGRETQYF
clone_size: NA; d_call: NA; v_call: TRBV5-1; j_call: TRBJ2-7; cdr3_nt: TGCGCCAGCAGAGCCTCCGACGAGCAGTACTTC; cdr3_aa: CASRASDEQYF
clone_size: NA; d_call: TRBD2; v_call: TRBV14; j_call: TRBJ2-1; cdr3_nt: TGTGCCAGCAGCCAGTCCGGGACTAGCGGGGTCAATGAGCAGTTCTTC; cdr3_aa: CASSQSGTSGVNEQFF
clone_size: NA; d_call: NA; v_call: TRBV5-6; j_call: TRBJ1-2; cdr3_nt: TGTGCCAGCAGCTTGTCGACAGGCGCCTACGGCTACACCTTC; cdr3_aa: CASSLSTGAYGYTF
clone_size: few; d_call: TRBD1; v_call: TRBV29-1; j_call: TRBJ1-2; cdr3_nt: TGCAGCGTTGAAGGGGACAGGGGAGACTATGGCTACACCTTC; cdr3_aa: CSVEGDRGDYGYTF
clone_size: NA; d_call: NA; v_call: TRBV10-3; j_call: TRBJ2-3; cdr3_nt: TGTGCCTCGGTGGGGGCTGGAGTTTCAGATACGCAGTATTTT; cdr3_aa: CASVGAGVSDTQYF
clone_size: few; d_call: NA; v_call: TRBV5-1; j_call: TRBJ1-1; cdr3_nt: TGCGCCAGCAGCACGACAGGGAACACTGAAGCTTTCTTT; cdr3_aa: CASSTTGNTEAFF
clone_size: NA; d_call: TRBD1; v_call: TRBV10-1; j_call: TRBJ2-7; cdr3_nt: TGCGCCAGCAGTGCCGCAGGGGGCGGCTCCTACGAGCAGTACTTC; cdr3_aa: CASSAAGGGSYEQYF
clone_size: once; d_call: NA; v_call: TRBV5-1; j_call: TRBJ1-3; cdr3_nt: TGCGCCAGCAGCGCCAGTTTGGCGCAGTCTGGAAACACCATATATTTT; cdr3_aa: CASSASLAQSGNTIYF
clone_size: NA; d_call: TRBD2; v_call: TRBV4-3; j_call: TRBJ2-1; cdr3_nt: TGCGCCAGCAGCCAAGATCTGGCTAGCGGGAGCTCCTACAATGAGCAGTTCTTC; cdr3_aa: CASSQDLASGSSYNEQFF
clone_size: once; d_call: TRBD1; v_call: TRBV6-6; j_call: TRBJ2-5; cdr3_nt: TGTGCCACCAACTTTCCGACAGGGGAAGAGACCCAGTACTTC; cdr3_aa: CATNFPTGEETQYF
clone_size: NA; d_call: NA; v_call: TRBV19; j_call: TRBJ1-5; cdr3_nt: TGTGCCAGTAACCCCCAGGGCAGCAATCAGCCCCAGCATTTT; cdr3_aa: CASNPQGSNQPQHF
clone_size: NA; d_call: NA; v_call: TRBV2; j_call: TRBJ1-5; cdr3_nt: TGTGCCAGCAGTGCGGGACGGAGGGCAAATCAGCCCCAGCATTTT; cdr3_aa: CASSAGRRANQPQHF
clone_size: NA; d_call: NA; v_call: TRBV27; j_call: TRBJ1-6; cdr3_nt: TGTGCCAGCAGTTATAGGAGGATAAATTCACCCCTCCACTTT; cdr3_aa: CASSYRRINSPLHF
clone_size: NA; d_call: TRBD1; v_call: TRBV7-3; j_call: TRBJ2-7; cdr3_nt: TGTGCCAGCCCGGGGACAGGGGGCCTCTACGAGCAGTACTTC; cdr3_aa: CASPGTGGLYEQYF
clone_size: NA; d_call: TRBD2; v_call: TRBV5-1; j_call: TRBJ2-5; cdr3_nt: TGCGCCACCTCTAGCGGAAACTTCCAAGAGACCCAGTACTTC; cdr3_aa: CATSSGNFQETQYF
clone_size: NA; d_call: NA; v_call: TRBV7-2; j_call: TRBJ1-1; cdr3_nt: TGTGCCAGCAGCCCCGGGACAAAGAACACTGAAGCTTTCTTT; cdr3_aa: CASSPGTKNTEAFF
clone_size: once; d_call: NA; v_call: TRBV29-1; j_call: TRBJ2-5; cdr3_nt: TGCAGCGTTGTACGAGAGACCCAGTACTTC; cdr3_aa: CSVVRETQYF
clone_size: NA; d_call: NA; v_call: TRBV7-2; j_call: TRBJ2-7; cdr3_nt: TGTGCCAGCAGCTCTGGGGGGACCCTGAGCTCCTACGAGCAGTACTTC; cdr3_aa: CASSSGGTLSSYEQYF
clone_size: NA; d_call: NA; v_call: TRBV5-4; j_call: TRBJ2-5; cdr3_nt: TGTGCCAGCAGCCTACTAGATCGGCAAGAGACCCAGTACTTC; cdr3_aa: CASSLLDRQETQYF
clone_size: NA; d_call: TRBD1; v_call: TRBV5-1; j_call: TRBJ1-1; cdr3_nt: TGCGCCAGCAGCCCAGCAGGGGGCCGGACTGAAGCTTTCTTT; cdr3_aa: CASSPAGGRTEAFF
clone_size: NA; d_call: NA; v_call: TRBV7-4; j_call: TRBJ1-5; cdr3_nt: TGTGCCAGCAGCTTAGGGCGGGGCGCGGCCGGGTATAGCAATCAGCCCCAGCATTTT; cdr3_aa: CASSLGRGAAGYSNQPQHF
clone_size: once; d_call: TRBD2; v_call: TRBV15; j_call: TRBJ2-7; cdr3_nt: TGTGCCACCAGCTTGACGACTAGCGGGCTTTACGAGCAGTACTTC; cdr3_aa: CATSLTTSGLYEQYF
clone_size: NA; d_call: NA; v_call: TRBV9; j_call: TRBJ1-4; cdr3_nt: TGTGCCAGCAGCGACACGGCTAATGAAAAACTGTTTTTT; cdr3_aa: CASSDTANEKLFF
clone_size: NA; d_call: NA; v_call: TRBV5-8; j_call: TRBJ2-7; cdr3_nt: TGTGCCAGCCCCCCAGTTTGGGGACCCTACGAGCAGTACTTC; cdr3_aa: CASPPVWGPYEQYF
clone_size: NA; d_call: TRBD2; v_call: TRBV19; j_call: TRBJ2-7; cdr3_nt: TGTGCCAGTAGTAAAGGGACTAGTTTGAGCTACGAGCAGTACTTC; cdr3_aa: CASSKGTSLSYEQYF
clone_size: NA; d_call: TRBD2; v_call: TRBV4-1; j_call: TRBJ2-5; cdr3_nt: TGCGCCAGCAGCCAAGGACAGATAGCGGGGCCAGAGACCCAGTACTTC; cdr3_aa: CASSQGQIAGPETQYF
clone_size: NA; d_call: NA; v_call: TRBV7-9; j_call: TRBJ1-2; cdr3_nt: TGTGCCAGCAGCTCCGGGGGCGGCTACACCTTC; cdr3_aa: CASSSGGGYTF
clone_size: NA; d_call: TRBD1; v_call: TRBV12-5; j_call: TRBJ2-7; cdr3_nt: TGTGCTAGTGGTCCTCGGACAGGGACCTACGAGCAGTACTTC; cdr3_aa: CASGPRTGTYEQYF
clone_size: NA; d_call: NA; v_call: TRBV11-2; j_call: TRBJ1-1; cdr3_nt: TGTGCCAGCAGCTTGGGCAGACTGAACACTGAAGCTTTCTTT; cdr3_aa: CASSLGRLNTEAFF
clone_size: NA; d_call: NA; v_call: TRBV5-1; j_call: TRBJ1-4; cdr3_nt: TGCGCCAGCAGCTTAGGGTTCGTTAATGAAAAACTGTTTTTT; cdr3_aa: CASSLGFVNEKLFF
clone_size: once; d_call: NA; v_call: TRBV18; j_call: TRBJ2-1; cdr3_nt: TGTGCCAGCTCACCCCGAGACGGAAATGAGCAGTTCTTC; cdr3_aa: CASSPRDGNEQFF